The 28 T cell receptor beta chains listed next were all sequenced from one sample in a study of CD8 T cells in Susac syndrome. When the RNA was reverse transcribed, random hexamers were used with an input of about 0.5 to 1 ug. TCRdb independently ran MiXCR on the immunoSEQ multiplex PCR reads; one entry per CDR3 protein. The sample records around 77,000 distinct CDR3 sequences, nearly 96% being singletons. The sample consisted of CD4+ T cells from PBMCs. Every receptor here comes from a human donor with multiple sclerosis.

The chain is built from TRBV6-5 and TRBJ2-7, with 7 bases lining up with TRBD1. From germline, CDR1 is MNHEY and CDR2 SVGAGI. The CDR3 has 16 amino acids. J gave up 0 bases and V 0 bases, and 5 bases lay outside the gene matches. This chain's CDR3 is CASSYSWQGVSYEQYF. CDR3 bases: TGTGCCAGCAGTTACTCTTGGCAGGGGGTCTCCTACGAGCAGTACTTC.

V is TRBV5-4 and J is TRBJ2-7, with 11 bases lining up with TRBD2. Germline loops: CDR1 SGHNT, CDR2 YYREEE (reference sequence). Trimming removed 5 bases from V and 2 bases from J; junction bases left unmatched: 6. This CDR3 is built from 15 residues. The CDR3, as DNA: TGTGCCAGCAGTCCAGTGACTAGCGGGGCCTACGAGCAGTACTTC. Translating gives CASSPVTSGAYEQYF.

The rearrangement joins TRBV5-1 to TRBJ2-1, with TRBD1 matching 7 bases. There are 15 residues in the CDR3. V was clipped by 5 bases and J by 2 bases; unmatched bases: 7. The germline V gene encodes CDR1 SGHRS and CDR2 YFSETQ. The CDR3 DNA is TGCGCCAGCAGTTACACCGACAGGGCCTACAATGAGCAGTTCTTC. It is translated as CASSYTDRAYNEQFF.

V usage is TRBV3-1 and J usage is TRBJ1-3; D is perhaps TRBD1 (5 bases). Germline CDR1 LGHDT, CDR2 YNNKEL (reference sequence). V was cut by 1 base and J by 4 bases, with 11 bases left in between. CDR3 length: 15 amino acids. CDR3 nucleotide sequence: TGTGCCAGCAGCCAAGGATGGACAACGGGAAACACCATATATTTT. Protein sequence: CASSQGWTTGNTIYF.

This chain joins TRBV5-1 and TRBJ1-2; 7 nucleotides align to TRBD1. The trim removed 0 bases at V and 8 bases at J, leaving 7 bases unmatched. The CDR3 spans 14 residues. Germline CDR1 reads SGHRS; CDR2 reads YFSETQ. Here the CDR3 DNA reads TGCGCCAGCAGCTTGGAAGCGACAGGGTTGGGCTACACCTTC. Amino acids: CASSLEATGLGYTF.

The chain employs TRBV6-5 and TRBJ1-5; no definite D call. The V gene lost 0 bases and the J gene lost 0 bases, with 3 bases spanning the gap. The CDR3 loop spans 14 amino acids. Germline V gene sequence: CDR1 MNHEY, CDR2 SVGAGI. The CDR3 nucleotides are TGTGCCAGCAGTTACTCCTATAGCAATCAGCCCCAGCATTTT. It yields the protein CASSYSYSNQPQHF.

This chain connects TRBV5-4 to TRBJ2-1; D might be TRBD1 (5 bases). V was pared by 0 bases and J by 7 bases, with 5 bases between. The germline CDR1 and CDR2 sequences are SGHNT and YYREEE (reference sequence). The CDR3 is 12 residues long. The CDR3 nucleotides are TGTGCCAGCAGCTTGGAGGGGAATGAGCAGTTCTTC. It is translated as CASSLEGNEQFF.

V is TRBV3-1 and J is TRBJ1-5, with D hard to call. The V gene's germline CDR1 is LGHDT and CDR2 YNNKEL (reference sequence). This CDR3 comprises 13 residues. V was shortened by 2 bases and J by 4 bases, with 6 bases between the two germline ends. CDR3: CASSQQKNQPQHF. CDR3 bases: TGTGCCAGCAGCCAACAGAAGAATCAGCCCCAGCATTTT.

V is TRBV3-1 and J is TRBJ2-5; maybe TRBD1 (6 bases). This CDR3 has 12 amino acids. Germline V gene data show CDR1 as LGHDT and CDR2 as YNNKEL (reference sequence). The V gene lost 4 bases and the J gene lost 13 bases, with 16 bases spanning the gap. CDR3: CASSPSGQGSYF. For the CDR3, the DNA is TGTGCCAGCAGCCCAAGTGGGCAGGGGTCGTACTTC.

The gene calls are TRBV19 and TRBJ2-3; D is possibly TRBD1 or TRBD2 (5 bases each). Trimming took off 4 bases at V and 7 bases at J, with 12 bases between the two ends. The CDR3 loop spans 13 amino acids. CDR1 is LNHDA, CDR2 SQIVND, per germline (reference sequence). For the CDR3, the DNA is TGTGCCAGTAGTAGACAAGGGGAGAATACGCAGTATTTT. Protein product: CASSRQGENTQYF.

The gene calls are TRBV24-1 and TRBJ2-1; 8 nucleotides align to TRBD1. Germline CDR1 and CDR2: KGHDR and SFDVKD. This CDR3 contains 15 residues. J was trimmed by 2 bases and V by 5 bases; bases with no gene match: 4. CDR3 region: CATSARQGTYNEQFF. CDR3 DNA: TGTGCCACCAGTGCTCGACAGGGGACCTACAATGAGCAGTTCTTC.

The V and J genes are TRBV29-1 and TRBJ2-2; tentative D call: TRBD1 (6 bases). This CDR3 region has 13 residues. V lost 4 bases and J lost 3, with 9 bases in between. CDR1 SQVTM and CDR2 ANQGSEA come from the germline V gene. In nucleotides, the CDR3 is TGCAGCGTTGGACAGGCTTACACCGGGGAGCTGTTTTTT. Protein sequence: CSVGQAYTGELFF.

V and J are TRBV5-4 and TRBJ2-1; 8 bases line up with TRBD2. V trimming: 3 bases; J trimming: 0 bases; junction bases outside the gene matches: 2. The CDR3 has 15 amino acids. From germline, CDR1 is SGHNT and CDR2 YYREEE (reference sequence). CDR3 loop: CASSSGGSSYNEQFF. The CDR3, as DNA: TGTGCCAGCAGCTCGGGGGGGAGCTCCTACAATGAGCAGTTCTTC.

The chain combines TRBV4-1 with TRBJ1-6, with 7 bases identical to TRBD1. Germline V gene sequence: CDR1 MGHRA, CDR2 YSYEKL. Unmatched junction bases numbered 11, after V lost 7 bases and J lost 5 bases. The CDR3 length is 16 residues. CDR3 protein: CASTRQGDGNNSPLHF. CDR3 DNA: TGCGCCAGCACCCGTCAGGGGGATGGGAATAATTCACCCCTCCACTTT.

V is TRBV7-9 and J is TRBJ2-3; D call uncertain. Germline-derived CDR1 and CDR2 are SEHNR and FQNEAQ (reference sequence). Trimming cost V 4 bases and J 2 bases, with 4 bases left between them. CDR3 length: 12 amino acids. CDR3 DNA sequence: TGTGCCAGCAGCTGGACCACAGATACGCAGTATTTT. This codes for CASSWTTDTQYF.

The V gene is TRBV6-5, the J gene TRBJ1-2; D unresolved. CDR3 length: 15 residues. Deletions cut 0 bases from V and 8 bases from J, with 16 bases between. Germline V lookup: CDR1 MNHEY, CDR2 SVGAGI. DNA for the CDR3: TGTGCCAGCAGTTACTCGAGTGTTGGCGGGTACGGCTACACCTTC. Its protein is CASSYSSVGGYGYTF.

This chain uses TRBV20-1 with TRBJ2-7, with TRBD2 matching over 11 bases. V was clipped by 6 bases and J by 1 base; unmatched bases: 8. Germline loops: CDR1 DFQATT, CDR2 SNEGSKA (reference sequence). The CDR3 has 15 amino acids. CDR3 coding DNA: TGCAGTGCCCTCGTCGGGACTAGCGGATCCTACGAGCAGTACTTC. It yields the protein CSALVGTSGSYEQYF.

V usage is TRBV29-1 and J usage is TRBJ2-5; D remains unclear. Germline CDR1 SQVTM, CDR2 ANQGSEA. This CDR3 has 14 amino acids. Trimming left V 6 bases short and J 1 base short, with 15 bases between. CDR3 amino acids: CSVRLSRSQETQYF. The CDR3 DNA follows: TGCAGCGTGCGACTCTCCCGTTCCCAAGAGACCCAGTACTTC.

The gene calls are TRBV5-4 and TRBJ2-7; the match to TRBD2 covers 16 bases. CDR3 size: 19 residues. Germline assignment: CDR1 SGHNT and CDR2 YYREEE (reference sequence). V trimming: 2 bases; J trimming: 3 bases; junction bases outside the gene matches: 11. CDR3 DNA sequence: TGTGCCAGCAGCTTCGGTGCGGGACTAGCGGGGGGGCAAGGCTACGAGCAGTACTTC. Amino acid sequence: CASSFGAGLAGGQGYEQYF.

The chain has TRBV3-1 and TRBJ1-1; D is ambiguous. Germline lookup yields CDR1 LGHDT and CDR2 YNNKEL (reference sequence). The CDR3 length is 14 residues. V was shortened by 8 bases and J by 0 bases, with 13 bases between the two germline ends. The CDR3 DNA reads TGTGCCAGCTCCGTGGAAGGGATGAACACTGAAGCTTTCTTT. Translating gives CASSVEGMNTEAFF. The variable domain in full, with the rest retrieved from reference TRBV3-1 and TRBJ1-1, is DTAVSQTPKYLVTQMGNDKSIKCEQNLGHDTMYWYKQDSKKFLKIMFSYNNKELIINETVPNRFSPKSPDKAHLNLHINSLELGDSAVYFCASSVEGMNTEAFFGQGTRLTVV.

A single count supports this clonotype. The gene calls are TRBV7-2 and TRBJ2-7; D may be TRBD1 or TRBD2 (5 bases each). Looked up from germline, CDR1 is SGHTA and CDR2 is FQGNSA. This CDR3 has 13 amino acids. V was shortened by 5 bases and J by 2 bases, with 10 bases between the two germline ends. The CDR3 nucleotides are TGTGCCAGCAGCCGACCGGGACCCTACGAGCAGTACTTC. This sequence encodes CASSRPGPYEQYF.

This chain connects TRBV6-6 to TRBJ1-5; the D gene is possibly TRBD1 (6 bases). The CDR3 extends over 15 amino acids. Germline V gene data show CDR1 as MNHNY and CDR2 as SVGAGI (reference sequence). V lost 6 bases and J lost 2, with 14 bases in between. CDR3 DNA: TGTGCCAGCAGACAGGTCGGGGGCGGCAATCAGCCCCAGCATTTT. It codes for CASRQVGGGNQPQHF.

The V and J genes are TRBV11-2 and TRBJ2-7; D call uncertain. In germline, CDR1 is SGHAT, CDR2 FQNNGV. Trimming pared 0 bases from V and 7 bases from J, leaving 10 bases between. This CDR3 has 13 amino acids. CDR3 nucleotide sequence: TGTGCCAGCAGCTTAGATCGGAGAGGAGAGCAGTACTTC. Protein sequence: CASSLDRRGEQYF.

The CDR3, as DNA: TGCAGTGCTAGAGAGGGGGGGAAGAGTGAGCAGTTCTTC. As protein: CSAREGGKSEQFF. The chain is built from TRBV20-1 and TRBJ2-1; the match to TRBD2 covers 7 bases. The germline gives CDR1 DFQATT, CDR2 SNEGSKA (reference sequence). This CDR3 spans 13 amino acids. Trimming removed 0 bases from V and 9 bases from J; junction bases left unmatched: 5.

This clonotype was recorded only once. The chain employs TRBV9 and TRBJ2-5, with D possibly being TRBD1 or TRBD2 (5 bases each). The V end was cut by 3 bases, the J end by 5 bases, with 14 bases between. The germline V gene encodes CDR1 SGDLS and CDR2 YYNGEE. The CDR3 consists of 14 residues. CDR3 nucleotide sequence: TGTGCCAGCAGCGGCCGGGACCTATGGGAGACCCAGTACTTC. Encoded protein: CASSGRDLWETQYF.

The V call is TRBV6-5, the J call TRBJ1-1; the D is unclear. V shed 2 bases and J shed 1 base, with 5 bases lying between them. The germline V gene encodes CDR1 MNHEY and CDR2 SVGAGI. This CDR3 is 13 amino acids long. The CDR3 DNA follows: TGTGCCAGCAGTTACAGGTCGAACACTGAAGCTTTCTTT. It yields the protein CASSYRSNTEAFF.

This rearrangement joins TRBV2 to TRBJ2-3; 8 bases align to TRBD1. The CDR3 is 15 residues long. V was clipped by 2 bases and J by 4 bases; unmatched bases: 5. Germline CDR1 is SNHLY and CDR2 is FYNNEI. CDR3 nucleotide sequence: TGTGCCAGCAGTGAACAGACAGGGGTCGCAGATACGCAGTATTTT. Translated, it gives CASSEQTGVADTQYF.

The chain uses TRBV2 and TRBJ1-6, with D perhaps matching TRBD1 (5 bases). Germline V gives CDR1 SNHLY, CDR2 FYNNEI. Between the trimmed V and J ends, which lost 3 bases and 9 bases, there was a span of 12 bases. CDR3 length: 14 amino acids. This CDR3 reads CASSDWQGGSPLHF. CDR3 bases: TGTGCCAGCAGTGATTGGCAGGGCGGTTCACCCCTCCACTTT.